This TCR beta chain stems from a study of CD8+CD57+ T cells in acquired aplastic anemia. For the study at large: DNA per sorted CD4+ or CD8+ sample ranged roughly 0.19 to 30 ug, averaging about 3.4 ug. An average of about 10.8 million reads for CD4+ cells was obtained from healthy donors. General observations from the study: Patients did not significantly differ from controls in CD8+ Simpson's diversity.

Comment on this clonotype: The antigen is not known.

From germline, CDR1 is SGHAT and CDR2 FQNNGV. Between the trimmed V and J ends, which lost 5 bases and 4 bases, there was a span of 20 bases. This CDR3 spans 16 amino acids. Template material for TCR beta VDJ and CDR3 profiling consisted of genomic DNA. TCRdb re-derived calls from the reads in MiXCR, one entry per CDR3 protein. The sample carries 180,000 or so distinct CDR3 sequences, 46% recorded once. Sequencing input: sorted CD4+, CD8+, or CD8+CD57+ T cells (not recorded which) from PBMCs. This TCR derives from a human donor in good health. The rearrangement uses TRBV11-2 and TRBJ1-1; a weak D match, TRBD1 (6 bases). The CDR3 DNA is TGTGCCAGCAGCGCCGGAACAGGGTATGGTAGCACTGAAGCTTTCTTT. Its translation is CASSAGTGYGSTEAFF.